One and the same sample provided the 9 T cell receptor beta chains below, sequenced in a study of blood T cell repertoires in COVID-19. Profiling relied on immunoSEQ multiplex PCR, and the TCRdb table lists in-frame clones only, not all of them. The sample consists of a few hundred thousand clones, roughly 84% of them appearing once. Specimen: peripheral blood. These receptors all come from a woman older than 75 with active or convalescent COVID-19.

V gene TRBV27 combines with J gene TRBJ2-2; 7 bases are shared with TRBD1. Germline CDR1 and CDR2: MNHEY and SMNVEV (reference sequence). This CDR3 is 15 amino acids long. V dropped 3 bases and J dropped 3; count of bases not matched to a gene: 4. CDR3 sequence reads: CASSFRDSYTGELFF. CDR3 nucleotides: TGTGCCAGCAGTTTCCGGGACAGTTACACCGGGGAGCTGTTTTTT.

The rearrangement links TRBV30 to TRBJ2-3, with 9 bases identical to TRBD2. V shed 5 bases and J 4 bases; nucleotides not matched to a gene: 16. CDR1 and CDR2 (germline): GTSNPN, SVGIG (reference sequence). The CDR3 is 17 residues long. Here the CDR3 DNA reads TGTGCCTGGGGCGACTGGACTAGCGAGGGTAGGGCAGATACGCAGTATTTT. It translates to CAWGDWTSEGRADTQYF.

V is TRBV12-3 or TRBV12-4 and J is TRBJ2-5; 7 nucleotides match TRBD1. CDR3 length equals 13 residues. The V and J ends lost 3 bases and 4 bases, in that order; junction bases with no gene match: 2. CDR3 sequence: CASSFTGAETQYF. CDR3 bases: TGTGCCAGCAGTTTCACAGGGGCAGAGACCCAGTACTTC.

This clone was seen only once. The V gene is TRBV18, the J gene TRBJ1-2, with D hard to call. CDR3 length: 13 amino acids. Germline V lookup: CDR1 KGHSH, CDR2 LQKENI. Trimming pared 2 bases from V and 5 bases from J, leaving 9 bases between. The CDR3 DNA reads TGTGCCAGCTCACCAAACACACCATATGGCTACACCTTC. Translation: CASSPNTPYGYTF. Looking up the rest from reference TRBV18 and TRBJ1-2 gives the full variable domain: NAGVMQNPRHLVRRRGQEARLRCSPMKGHSHVYWYRQLPEEGLKFMVYLQKENIIDESGMPKERFSAEFPKEGPSILRIQQVVRGDSAAYFCASSPNTPYGYTFGSGTRLTVV.

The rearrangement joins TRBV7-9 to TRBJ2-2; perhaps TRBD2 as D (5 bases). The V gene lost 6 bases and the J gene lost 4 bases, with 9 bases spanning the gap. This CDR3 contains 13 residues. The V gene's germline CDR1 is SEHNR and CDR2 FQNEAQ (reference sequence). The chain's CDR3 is CASRNAGTGELFF. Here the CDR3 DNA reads TGTGCCAGCAGAAATGCGGGCACCGGGGAGCTGTTTTTT.

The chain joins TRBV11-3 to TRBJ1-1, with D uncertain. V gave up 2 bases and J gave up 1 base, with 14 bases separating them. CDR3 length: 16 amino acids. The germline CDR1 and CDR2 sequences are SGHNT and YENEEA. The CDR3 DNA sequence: TGTGCCAGCAGCTTATTTTGGTGGCCATCGAACACTGAAGCTTTCTTT. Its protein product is CASSLFWWPSNTEAFF.

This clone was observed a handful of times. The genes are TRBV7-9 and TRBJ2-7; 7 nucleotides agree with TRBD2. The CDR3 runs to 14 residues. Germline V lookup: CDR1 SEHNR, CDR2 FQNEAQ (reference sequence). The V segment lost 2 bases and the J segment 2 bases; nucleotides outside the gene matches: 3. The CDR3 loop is CASSLSGATYEQYF. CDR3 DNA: TGTGCCAGCAGCTTAAGCGGGGCTACCTACGAGCAGTACTTC.

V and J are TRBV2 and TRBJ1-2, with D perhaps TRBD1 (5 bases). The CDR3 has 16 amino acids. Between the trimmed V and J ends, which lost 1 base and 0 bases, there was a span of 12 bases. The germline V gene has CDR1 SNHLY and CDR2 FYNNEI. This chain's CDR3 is CASSEGRLGANYGYTF. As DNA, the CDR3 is TGTGCCAGCAGTGAAGGACGATTAGGGGCTAACTATGGCTACACCTTC.

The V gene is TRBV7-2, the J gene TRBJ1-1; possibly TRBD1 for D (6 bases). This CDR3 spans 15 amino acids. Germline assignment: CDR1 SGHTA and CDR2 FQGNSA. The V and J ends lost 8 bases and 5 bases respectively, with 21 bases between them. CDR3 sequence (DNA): TGTGCCAGCGCCCGCGGGGGACGGACAGATACTGAAGCTTTCTTT. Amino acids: CASARGGRTDTEAFF.